This TCR beta chain was obtained from a study of regulatory T cells in long-lasting Graves disease. Study results and caveats: Sampling was limited to peripheral blood rather than thyroid tissue.

This CDR3 region has 15 residues. V gave up 6 bases and J gave up 7 bases, with 19 bases separating them. Time point described: newly diagnosed GD, antithyroid drugs for less than 3 months. From RNA extracted from PBMCs, the TCR library was made. Investigators report Graves' disease was diagnosed under American Thyroid Association guidelines. In this sample, this clonotype turned up many times. The antigen remains undetermined. Through Arm-PCR of CDR3 regions and iRepertoire HTBI primers, TCR beta libraries were built. TCRdb used MiXCR to reprocess the multiplex PCR reads, holding one entry per CDR3 protein. The sample has hundreds of thousands of distinct CDR3 sequences, 15% seen once; the top ten hold about 20%.

The material sequenced was peripheral blood mononuclear cells (PBMCs), taken at new diagnosis, from a patient treated with antithyroid drugs. The TCR comes from a female donor with Graves disease. The chain employs TRBV12-3 or TRBV12-4 and TRBJ2-1; possible D gene TRBD2, 7 bases. In DNA, the CDR3 is TGTGCCAGCAGCGAGGGGGGGGCTGGCCGGAATGAGCAGTTCTTC. Protein product: CASSEGGAGRNEQFF.